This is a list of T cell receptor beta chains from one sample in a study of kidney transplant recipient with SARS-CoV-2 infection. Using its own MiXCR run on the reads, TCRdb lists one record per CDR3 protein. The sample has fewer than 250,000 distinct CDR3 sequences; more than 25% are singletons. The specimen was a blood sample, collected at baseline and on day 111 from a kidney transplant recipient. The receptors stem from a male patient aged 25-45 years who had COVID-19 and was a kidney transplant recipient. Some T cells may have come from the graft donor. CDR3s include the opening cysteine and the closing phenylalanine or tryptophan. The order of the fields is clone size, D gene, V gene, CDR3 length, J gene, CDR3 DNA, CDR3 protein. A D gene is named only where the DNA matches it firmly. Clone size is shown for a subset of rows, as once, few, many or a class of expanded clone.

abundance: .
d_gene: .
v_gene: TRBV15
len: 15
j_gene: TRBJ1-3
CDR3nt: TGTGCCACCAGCAGAGGGATAGACAGGGGAAACACCATATATTTT
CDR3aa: CATSRGIDRGNTIYF

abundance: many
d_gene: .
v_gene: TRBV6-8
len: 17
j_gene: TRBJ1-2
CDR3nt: TGTGCCAGCAGTCCACGTAAACGCTCTAGAAAGACCTATGGCTACACCTTC
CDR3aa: CASSPRKRSRKTYGYTF

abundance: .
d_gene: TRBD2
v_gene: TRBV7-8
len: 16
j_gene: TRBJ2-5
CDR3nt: TGTGCCAGCAGTTCGCGACTAGCGGGAGTTTCGGAGACCCAGTACTTC
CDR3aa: CASSSRLAGVSETQYF

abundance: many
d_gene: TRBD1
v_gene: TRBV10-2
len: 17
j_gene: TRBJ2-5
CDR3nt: TGCGCCAGCAGCCAAGGACAGGGGGCGTCTGTACAAGAGACCCAGTACTTC
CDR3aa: CASSQGQGASVQETQYF

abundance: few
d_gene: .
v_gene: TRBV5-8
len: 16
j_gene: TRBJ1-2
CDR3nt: TGTGCCAGCAACAAACCTCATCCACGAAAGACCTATGGCTACACCTTC
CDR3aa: CASNKPHPRKTYGYTF

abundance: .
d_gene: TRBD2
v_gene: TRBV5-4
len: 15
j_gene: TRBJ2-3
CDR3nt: TGTGCCAGCACCACGGGGGGAACACACACAGATACGCAGTATTTT
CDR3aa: CASTTGGTHTDTQYF

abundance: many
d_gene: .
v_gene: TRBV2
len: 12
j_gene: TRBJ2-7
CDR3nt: TGTGCCAGCATTCCCAGCCCCTACGAGCAGTACTTC
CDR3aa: CASIPSPYEQYF

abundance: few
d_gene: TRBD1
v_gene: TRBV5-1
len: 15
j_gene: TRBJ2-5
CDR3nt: TGCGCCAGCAGCTTGCGGGACAGAGACCAAGAGACCCAGTACTTC
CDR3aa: CASSLRDRDQETQYF

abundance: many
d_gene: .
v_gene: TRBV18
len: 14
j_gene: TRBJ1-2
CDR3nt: TGTGCCAGCTCACCGGAGGAGGCCCTCTATGGCTACACCTTC
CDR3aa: CASSPEEALYGYTF

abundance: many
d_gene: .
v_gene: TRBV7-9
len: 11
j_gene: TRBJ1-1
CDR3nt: TGTGCCAGCAGCTTAGGAAATGAAGCTTTCTTT
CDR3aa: CASSLGNEAFF

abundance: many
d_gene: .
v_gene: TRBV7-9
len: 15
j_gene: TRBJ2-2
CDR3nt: TGTGCCAGCAGCCTCGGGGCTGGGAACACCGGGGAGCTGTTTTTT
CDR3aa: CASSLGAGNTGELFF

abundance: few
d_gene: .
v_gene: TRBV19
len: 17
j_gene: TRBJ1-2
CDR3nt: TGTGCCAGTAGTAAACGTAGGACAAATCGAAAGACCTATGACTACACCTTC
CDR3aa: CASSKRRTNRKTYDYTF

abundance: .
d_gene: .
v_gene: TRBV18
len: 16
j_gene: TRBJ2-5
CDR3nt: TGTACCGGCCCACCACCCCCAGGGTCCTACCAAGAGACCCAGTACTTC
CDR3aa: CTGPPPPGSYQETQYF

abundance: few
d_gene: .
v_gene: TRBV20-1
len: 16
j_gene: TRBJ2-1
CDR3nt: TGCAGTGCTAGAGATCCGCAGCGAAAATCCTACAATGAGCAGTTCTTC
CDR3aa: CSARDPQRKSYNEQFF

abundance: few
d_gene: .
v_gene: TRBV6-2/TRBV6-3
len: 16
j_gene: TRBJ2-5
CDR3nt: TGTGCCAGCAGTTACGGGTCCAGACAGGTTCAAGAGACCCAGTACTTC
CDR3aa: CASSYGSRQVQETQYF

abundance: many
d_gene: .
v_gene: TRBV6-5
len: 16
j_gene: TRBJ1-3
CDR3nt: TGTGCCAGCACTCCACGGAACGGGATCTCTGGAAACACCATATATTTT
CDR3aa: CASTPRNGISGNTIYF

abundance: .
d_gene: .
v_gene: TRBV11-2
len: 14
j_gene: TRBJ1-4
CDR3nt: TGTGCCGGCAGCCCTGATTATACGGGGGAAAAACTGTTTTTT
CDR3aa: CAGSPDYTGEKLFF

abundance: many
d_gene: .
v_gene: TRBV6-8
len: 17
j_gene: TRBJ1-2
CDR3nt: TGTGCCAGCAGTGATCTGGGACGCTCTAGAAAGACCTATGGCTACACCTTC
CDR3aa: CASSDLGRSRKTYGYTF

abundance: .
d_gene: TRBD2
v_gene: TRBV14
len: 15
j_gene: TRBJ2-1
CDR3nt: TGTGCCAGCAGCCAACTAGCGGGCCTATACAATGAGCAGTTCTTC
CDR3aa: CASSQLAGLYNEQFF

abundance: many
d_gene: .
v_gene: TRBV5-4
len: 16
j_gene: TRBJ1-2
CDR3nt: TGTGCCAGCCCGGCTTGCGTACCAGGAAAGACCTATGGCTACACCTTC
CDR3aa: CASPACVPGKTYGYTF

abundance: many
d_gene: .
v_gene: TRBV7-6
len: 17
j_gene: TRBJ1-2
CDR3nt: TGTGCCAGCAGCGTCATTAATGAATCTCGAAAGACCTATGGCTACACCTTC
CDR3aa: CASSVINESRKTYGYTF

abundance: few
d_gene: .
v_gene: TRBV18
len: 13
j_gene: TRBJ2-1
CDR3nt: TGTGCCAGCTCACCGGGGAGAAGGAATGAGCAGTTCTTC
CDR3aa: CASSPGRRNEQFF

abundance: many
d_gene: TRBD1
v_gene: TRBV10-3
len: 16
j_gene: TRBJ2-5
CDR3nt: TGTGCCATCAGTGACCCCGACAGGGATAGCCAAGAGACCCAGTACTTC
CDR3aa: CAISDPDRDSQETQYF

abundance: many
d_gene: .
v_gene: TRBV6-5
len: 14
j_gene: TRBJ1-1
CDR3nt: TGTGCCAGCAGTTCCCGACAGAAGAACACTGAAGCTTTCTTT
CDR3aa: CASSSRQKNTEAFF

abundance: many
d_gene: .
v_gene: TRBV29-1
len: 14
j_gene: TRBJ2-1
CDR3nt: TGCAGCGTTGGAGGAGGTGGACTTTACAATGAGCAGTTCTTC
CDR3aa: CSVGGGGLYNEQFF

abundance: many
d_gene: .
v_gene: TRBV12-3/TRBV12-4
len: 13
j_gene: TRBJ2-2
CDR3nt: TGTGCCAGCAGTTTAAGCTTCCCCGGGGAGCTGTTTTTT
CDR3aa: CASSLSFPGELFF

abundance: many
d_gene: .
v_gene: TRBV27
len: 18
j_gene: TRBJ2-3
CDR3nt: TGTGCCAGCACCTCCCGGGGCAGGGGAAGAGGGGATGCAGATACGCAGTATTTT
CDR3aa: CASTSRGRGRGDADTQYF

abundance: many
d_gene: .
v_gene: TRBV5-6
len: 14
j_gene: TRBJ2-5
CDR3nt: TGTGCCAGCAGCAGAGCCAGCGCCCAAGAGACCCAGTACTTC
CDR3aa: CASSRASAQETQYF

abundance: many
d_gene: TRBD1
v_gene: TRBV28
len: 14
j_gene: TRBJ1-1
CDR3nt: TGTGCCAGCAGTCGGACAGGGTTAAACACTGAAGCTTTCTTT
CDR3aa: CASSRTGLNTEAFF

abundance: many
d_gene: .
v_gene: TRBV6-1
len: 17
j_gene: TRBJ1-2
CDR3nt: TGTGCCAGCAGTATGAGTGTCTCTATGCGAAAGACCTATGGCTACACCTTC
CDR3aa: CASSMSVSMRKTYGYTF

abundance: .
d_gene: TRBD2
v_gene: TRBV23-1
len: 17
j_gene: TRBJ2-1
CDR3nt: TGCGCCAGCAGTCAATTACCAGGGACTAGCGGTTACAATGAGCAGTTCTTC
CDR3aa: CASSQLPGTSGYNEQFF

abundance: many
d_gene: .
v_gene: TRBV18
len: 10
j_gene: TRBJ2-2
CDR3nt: TGTGCCAGCTCCGCCGGGGAGCTGTTTTTT
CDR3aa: CASSAGELFF

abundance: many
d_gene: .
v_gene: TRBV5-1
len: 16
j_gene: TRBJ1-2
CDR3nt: TGCGCCAGCTGGGGGTTATCGGTTCGAAAGACCTATGGCTACACCTTC
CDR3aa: CASWGLSVRKTYGYTF

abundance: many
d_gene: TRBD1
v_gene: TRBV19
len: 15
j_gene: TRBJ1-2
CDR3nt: TGTGCCAGTAGTAACAGGGGCGCAGAAGACTATGGCTACACCTTC
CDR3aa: CASSNRGAEDYGYTF

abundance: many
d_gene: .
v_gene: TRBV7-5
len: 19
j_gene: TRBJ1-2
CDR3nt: .
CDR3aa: CISVPEGYCEVGKTYGYTF

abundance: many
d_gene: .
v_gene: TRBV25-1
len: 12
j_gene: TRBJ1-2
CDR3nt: TGTGCCAGCAGTACGGGAATCTATGGCTACACCTTC
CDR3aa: CASSTGIYGYTF

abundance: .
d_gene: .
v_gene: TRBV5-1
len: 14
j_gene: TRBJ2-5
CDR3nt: TGCGCCAGCAGCTTGGACGGGGCAGGGGAGACCCAGTACTTC
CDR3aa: CASSLDGAGETQYF

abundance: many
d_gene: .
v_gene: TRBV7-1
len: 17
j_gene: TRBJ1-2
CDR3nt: TGTGCCAGCAGCAAAATCGATCACGAGGGAAAGACCTATGGCTACACCTTC
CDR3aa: CASSKIDHEGKTYGYTF

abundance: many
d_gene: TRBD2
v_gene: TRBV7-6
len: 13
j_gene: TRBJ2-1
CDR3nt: TGTGCCAGCAGCTTAGGACTAGCCGATGAGCAGTTCTTC
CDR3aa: CASSLGLADEQFF

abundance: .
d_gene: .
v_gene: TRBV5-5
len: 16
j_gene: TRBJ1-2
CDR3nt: TGTGCCAGCCTGCAAAGTGTCTCGCGAAAGACCTATGGCTACACCTTC
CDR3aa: CASLQSVSRKTYGYTF

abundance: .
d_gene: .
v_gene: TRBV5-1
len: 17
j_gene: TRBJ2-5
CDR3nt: TGCGCCAGCAGCATAGCAGCAAACAGGGAGTTTTGGGAGACCCAGTACTTC
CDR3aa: CASSIAANREFWETQYF

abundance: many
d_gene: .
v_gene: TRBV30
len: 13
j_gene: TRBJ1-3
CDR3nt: TGTGCCTGGACACCAAGCTCTGGAAACACCATATATTTT
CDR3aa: CAWTPSSGNTIYF

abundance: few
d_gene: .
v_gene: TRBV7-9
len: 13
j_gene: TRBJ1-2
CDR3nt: TGTGCCAGCACCCTTACGGGTTGGGATGGCTACACCTTC
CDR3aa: CASTLTGWDGYTF

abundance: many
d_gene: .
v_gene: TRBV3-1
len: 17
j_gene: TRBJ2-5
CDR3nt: TGTGCCAGCAGCATGGTAAATCCCATTTCTTTCTCTGAGACCCAGTACTTC
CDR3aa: CASSMVNPISFSETQYF

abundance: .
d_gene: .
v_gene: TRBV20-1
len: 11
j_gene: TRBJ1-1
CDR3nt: TGCAGTGCTAGGATCAACACTGAAGCTTTCTTT
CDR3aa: CSARINTEAFF

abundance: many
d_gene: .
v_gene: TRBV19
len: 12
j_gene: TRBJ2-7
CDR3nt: TGTGCCAGTAGTATAAGGGGAGGCGAGCAGTACTTC
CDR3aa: CASSIRGGEQYF

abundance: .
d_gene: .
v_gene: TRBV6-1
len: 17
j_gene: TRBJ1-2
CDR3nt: TGTGCCAGCAGTGGAAATTACTCTATGCGAAAGACCTATGGCTACACCTTC
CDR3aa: CASSGNYSMRKTYGYTF

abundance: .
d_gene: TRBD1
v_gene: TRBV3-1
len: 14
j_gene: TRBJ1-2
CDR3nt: TGTGCTAGCAGCAATCCCGGGACAGGGTCAAGCCACACCTTC
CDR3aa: CASSNPGTGSSHTF

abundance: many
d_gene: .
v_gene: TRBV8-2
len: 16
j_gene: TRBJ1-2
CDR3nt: TGTGGCAGTGGCCCGACTGATAGCCGAAAGACCTATGGCTACACCTTC
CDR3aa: CGSGPTDSRKTYGYTF

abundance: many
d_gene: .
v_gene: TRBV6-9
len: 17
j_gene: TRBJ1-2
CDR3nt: TGTGCCAGCAGTAGGTATATGCCTTACGGAAAGACCTATGGCTACACCTTC
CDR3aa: CASSRYMPYGKTYGYTF

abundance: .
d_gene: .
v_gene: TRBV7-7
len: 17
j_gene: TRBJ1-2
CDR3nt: TGTGCCAGCAGCTCTGCTCATAAGTGCCGAAAGACCTGTGGCTACACCTTC
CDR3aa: CASSSAHKCRKTCGYTF

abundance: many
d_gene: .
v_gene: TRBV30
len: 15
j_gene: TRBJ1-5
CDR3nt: TGTGCCTGGAGTCCCCCGGGGGGCTCAGGTCAGCCCCAGCATTTT
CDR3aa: CAWSPPGGSGQPQHF

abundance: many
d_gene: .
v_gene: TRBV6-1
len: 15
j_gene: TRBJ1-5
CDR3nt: TGTGCCAGCAGTGAAGAGGGGGACGCGTATCAGCCCCAGCATTTT
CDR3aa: CASSEEGDAYQPQHF

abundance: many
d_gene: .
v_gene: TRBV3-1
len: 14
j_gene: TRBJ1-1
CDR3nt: TGTGCCAGCAGCCAAGACCTGGCGGACAGTGCTGCTTTCTTT
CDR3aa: CASSQDLADSAAFF

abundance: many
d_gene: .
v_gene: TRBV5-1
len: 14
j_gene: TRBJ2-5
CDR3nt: TGCGCCAGCAGCCCCGGGACTTCCAAAGAGACCCAGTACTTC
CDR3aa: CASSPGTSKETQYF

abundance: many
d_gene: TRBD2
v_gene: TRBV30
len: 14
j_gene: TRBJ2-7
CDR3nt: TGTGCCTGGAAAGGGACTAGTGAAATATACGAGCAGTACTTC
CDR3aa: CAWKGTSEIYEQYF

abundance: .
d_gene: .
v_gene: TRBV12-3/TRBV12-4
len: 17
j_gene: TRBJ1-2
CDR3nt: TGTGCCAGCAGTAAGGAAATCAGCTTCCGAAAGACCTATGGCTACACCTTC
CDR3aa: CASSKEISFRKTYGYTF

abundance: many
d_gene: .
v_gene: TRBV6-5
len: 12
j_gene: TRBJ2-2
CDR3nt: TGTGCCAGCAGTTACGGGATCGGGGAGCTGTTTTTT
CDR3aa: CASSYGIGELFF

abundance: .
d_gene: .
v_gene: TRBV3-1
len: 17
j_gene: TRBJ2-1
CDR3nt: TGTGCCAGCAACCAAGATTTGGGGCAGGGTCTCTACAATGAGCAGTTCTTC
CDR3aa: CASNQDLGQGLYNEQFF

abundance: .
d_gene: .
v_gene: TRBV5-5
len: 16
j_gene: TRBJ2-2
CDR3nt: TGTGCCAGCAGCCGGACTATTTGGGGGAACACCGGGGAGCTGTTTTTT
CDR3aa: CASSRTIWGNTGELFF